This T cell receptor (beta chain) was captured by sequencing in a study of T cells in Graves' hyperthyroidism and ophthalmopathy. From RNA transcripts, TCR beta CDR3 regions were amplified. Carried out on the TCR CDR3, a first-round RT-PCR used the HTBI primer set. TCRdb called the multiplex PCR reads again in MiXCR, with one record for every CDR3 protein. Of around 660,000 distinct CDR3 sequences listed, over 40% are singletons. To note about this clonotype: Its matching antigen is unknown.

Exclusion criteria comprised uncontrolled infection, other autoimmune disease, pregnancy or lactation. Diagnoses rested on clinical symptoms, serum thyroxine and TRAb, thyroid ultrasound and orbital computed tomography. Broader study findings: Ophthalmopathy was model-predicted a median around 6.1 months pre-onset. In the blood, most expanded thyroid clonotypes above 0.001 appeared as well.

The CDR3 sequence is 15 residues long. CDR1 and CDR2 from the germline V gene are LNHNV and YYDKDF (reference sequence). With 5 bases clipped from V and 3 bases from J, the junction kept 5 bases outside the gene matches. This clonotype was sampled from an adult man with Graves' disease, either hyperthyroidism or ophthalmopathy (not recorded which). The genes are TRBV15 and TRBJ1-4; 8 nucleotides match TRBD1. The sample was peripheral blood or thyroid tissue (not recorded which). CDR3 protein: CATSDATGANEKLFF. In DNA, the CDR3 is TGTGCCACCAGCGATGCGACAGGGGCTAATGAAAAACTGTTTTTT.